The rows below give T cell receptor beta chains drawn from one sample of a study of identical twins. TCRdb recomputed calls from the 5' RACE reads with MiXCR, one row per CDR3 protein. The profile shows fewer than 500,000 distinct CDR3 sequences, 13% to 15% of them singletons. These data were also reused for a study on yellow fever vaccine responses in identical twins.

What was sequenced was CD4+ T cells sorted from blood. Every receptor here comes from a woman aged 18-35 years in good health. Both conserved end residues are part of each CDR3. Fields, in order: CDR3 protein, CDR3 DNA, V gene, J gene, clone size, D gene. The D gene is left open where the match is weak. Clone size is given for some rows only: seen once, a few or many times, or a class if the clone is expanded.

CDR3 protein: CASSLDSRGVTGELFF; CDR3 DNA: TGCGCCAGCAGCTTGGATTCCAGGGGGGTGACCGGGGAGCTGTTTTTT; V gene: TRBV5-1; J gene: TRBJ2-2; clone size: few; D gene: -
CDR3 protein: CASRGLAGGPSTDTQYF; CDR3 DNA: TGTGCCAGCAGGGGACTAGCGGGAGGACCTAGCACAGATACGCAGTATTTT; V gene: TRBV4-2; J gene: TRBJ2-3; clone size: many; D gene: TRBD2
CDR3 protein: CASSQQGNGYTF; CDR3 DNA: TGTGCCAGCAGTCAACAGGGTAACGGCTACACCTTC; V gene: TRBV6-2/TRBV6-3; J gene: TRBJ1-2; clone size: -; D gene: -
CDR3 protein: CATSRAGVQETQYF; CDR3 DNA: TGTGCCACCAGCAGAGCCGGGGTACAAGAGACCCAGTACTTC; V gene: TRBV15; J gene: TRBJ2-5; clone size: -; D gene: -
CDR3 protein: CATSRDKPAYNEQFF; CDR3 DNA: TGTGCCACCAGCAGAGATAAGCCAGCCTACAATGAGCAGTTCTTC; V gene: TRBV15; J gene: TRBJ2-1; clone size: -; D gene: -
CDR3 protein: CASSRTSGSQGNEQFF; CDR3 DNA: TGTGCCAGCAGTAGGACTAGCGGTTCACAGGGGAATGAGCAGTTCTTC; V gene: TRBV28; J gene: TRBJ2-1; clone size: few; D gene: TRBD2
CDR3 protein: CASSFFRETEAFF; CDR3 DNA: TGTGCCAGCAGTTTTTTCAGGGAGACTGAAGCTTTCTTT; V gene: TRBV12-3/TRBV12-4; J gene: TRBJ1-1; clone size: -; D gene: -
CDR3 protein: CASSFGLQETQYF; CDR3 DNA: TGTGCCAGCAGCTTTGGACTTCAAGAGACCCAGTACTTC; V gene: TRBV11-1; J gene: TRBJ2-5; clone size: -; D gene: -
CDR3 protein: CSARDRRGNQPQHF; CDR3 DNA: TGCAGTGCTAGAGATCGCAGGGGCAATCAGCCCCAGCATTTT; V gene: TRBV20-1; J gene: TRBJ1-5; clone size: -; D gene: -
CDR3 protein: CATGPGRARDEQFF; CDR3 DNA: TGTGCCACCGGGCCCGGCAGGGCGAGGGATGAGCAGTTCTTC; V gene: TRBV24-1; J gene: TRBJ2-1; clone size: -; D gene: -
CDR3 protein: CASSFGHEQYF; CDR3 DNA: TGCGCCAGCAGTTTCGGGCACGAGCAGTACTTC; V gene: TRBV5-1; J gene: TRBJ2-7; clone size: -; D gene: -
CDR3 protein: CASSLWGAGTYEQYF; CDR3 DNA: TGTGCCAGCAGCTTGTGGGGGGCAGGGACCTACGAGCAGTACTTC; V gene: TRBV5-6; J gene: TRBJ2-7; clone size: -; D gene: -
CDR3 protein: CASGSTGGGQETQYF; CDR3 DNA: TGTGCTAGTGGTTCCACGGGGGGCGGCCAAGAGACCCAGTACTTC; V gene: TRBV12-5; J gene: TRBJ2-5; clone size: few; D gene: -
CDR3 protein: CASNPPSGYRSSYEQYF; CDR3 DNA: TGTGCCAGCAACCCCCCTTCCGGGTATAGGAGCTCCTACGAGCAGTACTTC; V gene: TRBV6-2/TRBV6-3; J gene: TRBJ2-7; clone size: few; D gene: -
CDR3 protein: CASSLRASYNEQFF; CDR3 DNA: TGCGCCAGCAGCTTACGTGCCTCCTACAATGAGCAGTTCTTC; V gene: TRBV5-1; J gene: TRBJ2-1; clone size: few; D gene: -